The subject of this entry is one T cell receptor beta chain. This may be a read error, as it is one base from a much larger clone. Via MiXCR, TCRdb re-called the 5' RACE reads, giving one row per CDR3 protein. The sample records 20,000 to 25,000 distinct CDR3 sequences, 30% being singletons. V was pared by 4 bases and J by 6 bases, with 18 bases between. Germline values: CDR1 DFQATT, CDR2 SNEGSKA (reference sequence). The length of the CDR3 is 14 residues. The clonotype was recovered from a female donor with breast cancer. Material: tumor-infiltrating naive CD4+ T cells sorted from the breast tumor. Subset given: naive CD4+ T cells, CD4+CD45RA+CD25-. The V gene is TRBV20-1, the J gene TRBJ2-5; TRBD1 might be the D (8 bases). The CDR3 DNA reads TGCAGTGCTAACCCAACAGGGGGGGGAAAGACCCAGTACTTC. It encodes CSANPTGGGKTQYF.